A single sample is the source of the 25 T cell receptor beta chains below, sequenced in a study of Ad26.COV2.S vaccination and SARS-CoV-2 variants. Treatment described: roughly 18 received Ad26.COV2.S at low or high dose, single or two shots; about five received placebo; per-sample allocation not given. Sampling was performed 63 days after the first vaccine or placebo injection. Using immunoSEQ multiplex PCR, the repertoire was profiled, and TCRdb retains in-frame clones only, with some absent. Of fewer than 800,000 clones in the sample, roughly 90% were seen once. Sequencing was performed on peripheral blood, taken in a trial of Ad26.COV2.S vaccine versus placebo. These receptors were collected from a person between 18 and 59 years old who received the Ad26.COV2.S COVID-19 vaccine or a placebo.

CDR3 DNA: TGTGCCAGCTCACCCATAGACAGCATCTCTGGAAACACCATATATTTT. Translation gives CASSPIDSISGNTIYF. V and J are TRBV18 and TRBJ1-3, with D possibly matching TRBD1 (5 bases). Between the trimmed V and J ends, which lost 3 bases and 0 bases, there was a span of 12 bases. Germline CDR1 KGHSH, CDR2 LQKENI. This CDR3 region has 16 residues.

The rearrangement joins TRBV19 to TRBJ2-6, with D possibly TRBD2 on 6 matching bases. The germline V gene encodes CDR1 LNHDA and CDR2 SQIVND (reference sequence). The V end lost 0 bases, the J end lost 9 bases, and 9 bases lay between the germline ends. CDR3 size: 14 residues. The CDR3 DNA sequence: TGTGCCAGTAGTATAGAGGGACTCGACAACGTCCTGACTTTC. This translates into CASSIEGLDNVLTF.

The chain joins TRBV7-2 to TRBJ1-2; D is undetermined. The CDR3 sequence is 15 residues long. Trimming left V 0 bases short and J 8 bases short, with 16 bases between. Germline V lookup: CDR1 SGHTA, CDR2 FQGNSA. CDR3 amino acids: CASSLAAGKEKGYTF. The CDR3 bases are TGTGCCAGCAGCTTAGCGGCCGGGAAGGAGAAAGGCTACACCTTC.

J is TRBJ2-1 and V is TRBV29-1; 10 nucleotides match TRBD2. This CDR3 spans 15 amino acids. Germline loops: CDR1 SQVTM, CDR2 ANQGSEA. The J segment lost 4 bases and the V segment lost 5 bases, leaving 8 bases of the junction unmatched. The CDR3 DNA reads TGCAGCGTTCAAAGACTAGCGGGTTCTTACAATGAGCAGTTCTTC. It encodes CSVQRLAGSYNEQFF.

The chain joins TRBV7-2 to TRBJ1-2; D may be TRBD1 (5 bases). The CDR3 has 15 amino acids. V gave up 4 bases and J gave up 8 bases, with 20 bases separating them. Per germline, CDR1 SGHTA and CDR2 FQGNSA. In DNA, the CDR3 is TGTGCCAGCAGCTGGGGCCGAACTGACTATAGGGGCTACACCTTC. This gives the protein CASSWGRTDYRGYTF.

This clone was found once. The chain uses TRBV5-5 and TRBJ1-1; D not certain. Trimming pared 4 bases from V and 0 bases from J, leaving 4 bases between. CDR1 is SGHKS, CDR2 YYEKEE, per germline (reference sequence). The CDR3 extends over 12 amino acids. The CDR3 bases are TGTGCCAGCAGCGGAGTGAACACTGAAGCTTTCTTT. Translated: CASSGVNTEAFF. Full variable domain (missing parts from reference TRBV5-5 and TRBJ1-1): DAGVTQSPTHLIKTRGQQVTLRCSPISGHKSVSWYQQVLGQGPQFIFQYYEKEERGRGNFPDRFSARQFPNYSSELNVNALLLGDSALYLCASSGVNTEAFFGQGTRLTVV.

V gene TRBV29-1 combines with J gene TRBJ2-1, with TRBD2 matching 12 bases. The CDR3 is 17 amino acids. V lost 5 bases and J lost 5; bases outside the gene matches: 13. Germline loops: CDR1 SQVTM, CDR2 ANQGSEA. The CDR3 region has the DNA TGCAGCGTTAAAAAAGTGGCTAGCGGGGGGGCCAACAATGAGCAGTTCTTC. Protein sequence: CSVKKVASGGANNEQFF.

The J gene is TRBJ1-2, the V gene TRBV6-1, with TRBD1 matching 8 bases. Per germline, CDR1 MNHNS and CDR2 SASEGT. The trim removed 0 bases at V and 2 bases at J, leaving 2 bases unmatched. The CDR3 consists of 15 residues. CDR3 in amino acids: CASSEARTGNYGYTF. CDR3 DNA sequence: TGTGCCAGCAGTGAAGCGCGGACAGGGAACTATGGCTACACCTTC.

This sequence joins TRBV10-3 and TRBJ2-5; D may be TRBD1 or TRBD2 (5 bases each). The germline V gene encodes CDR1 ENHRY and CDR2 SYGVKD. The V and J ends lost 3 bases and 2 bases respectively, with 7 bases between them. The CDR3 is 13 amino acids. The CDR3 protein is CAISDREQETQYF. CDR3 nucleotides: TGTGCCATCAGTGACAGGGAGCAAGAGACCCAGTACTTC.

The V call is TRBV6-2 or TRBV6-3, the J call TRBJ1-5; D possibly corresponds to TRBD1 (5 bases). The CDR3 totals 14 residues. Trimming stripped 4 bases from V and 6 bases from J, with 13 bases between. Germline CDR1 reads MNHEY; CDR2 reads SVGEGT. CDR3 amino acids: CASSSTAGSQPQHF. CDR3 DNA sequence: TGTGCCAGCAGTTCGACAGCGGGGAGTCAGCCCCAGCATTTT.

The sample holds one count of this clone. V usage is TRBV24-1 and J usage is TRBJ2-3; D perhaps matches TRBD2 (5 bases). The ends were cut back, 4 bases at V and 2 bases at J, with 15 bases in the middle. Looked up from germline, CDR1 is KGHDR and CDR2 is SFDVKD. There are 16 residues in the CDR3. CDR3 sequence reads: CATSDSGLIFTDTQYF. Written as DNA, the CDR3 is TGTGCCACCAGTGACTCAGGACTCATTTTCACAGATACGCAGTATTTT.

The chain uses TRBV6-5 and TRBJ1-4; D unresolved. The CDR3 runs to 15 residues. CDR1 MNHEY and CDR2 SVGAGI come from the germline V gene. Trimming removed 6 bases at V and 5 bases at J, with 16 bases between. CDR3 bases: TGTGCCAGCAGGAACAAGCCGGCGAGAAATGAAAAACTGTTTTTT. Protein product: CASRNKPARNEKLFF.

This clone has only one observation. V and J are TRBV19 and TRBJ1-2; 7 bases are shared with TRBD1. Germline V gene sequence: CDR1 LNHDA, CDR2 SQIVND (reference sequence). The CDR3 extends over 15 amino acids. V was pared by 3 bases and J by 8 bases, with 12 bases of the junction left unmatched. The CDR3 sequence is CASSIPGTATRGYTF. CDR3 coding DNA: TGTGCCAGTAGTATTCCCGGGACAGCCACACGGGGCTACACCTTC.

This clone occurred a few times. CDR3 DNA: TGTGCCAGCAGCCAAGTGCAAAATAGCAATCAGCCCCAGCATTTT. Amino acid sequence: CASSQVQNSNQPQHF. The chain couples TRBV4-2 to TRBJ1-5; D unresolved. There are 15 residues in the CDR3. Germline V gene lookup returns CDR1 LGHNA and CDR2 YNFKEQ. The ends were cut back, 1 base at V and 0 bases at J, with 7 bases in the middle.

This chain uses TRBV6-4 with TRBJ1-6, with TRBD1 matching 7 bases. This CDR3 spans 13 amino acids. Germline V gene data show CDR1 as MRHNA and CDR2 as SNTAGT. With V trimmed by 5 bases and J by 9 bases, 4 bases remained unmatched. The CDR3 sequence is CASSYTGVSPLHF. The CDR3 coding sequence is TGTGCCAGCAGTTATACAGGGGTTTCACCCCTCCACTTT.

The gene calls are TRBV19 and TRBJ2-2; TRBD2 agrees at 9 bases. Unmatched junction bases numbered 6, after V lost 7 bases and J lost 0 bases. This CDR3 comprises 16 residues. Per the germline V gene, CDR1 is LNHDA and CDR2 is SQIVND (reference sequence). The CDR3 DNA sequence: TGTGCCAGTAAGGAGGCTAGCGGGACGAACACCGGGGAGCTGTTTTTT. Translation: CASKEASGTNTGELFF.

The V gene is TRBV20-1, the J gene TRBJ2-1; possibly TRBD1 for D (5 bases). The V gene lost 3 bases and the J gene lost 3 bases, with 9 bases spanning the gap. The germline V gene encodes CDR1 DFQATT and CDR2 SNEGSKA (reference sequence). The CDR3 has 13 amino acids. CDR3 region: CSASLTVYNEQFF. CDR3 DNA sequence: TGCAGTGCTAGTCTGACAGTCTACAATGAGCAGTTCTTC.

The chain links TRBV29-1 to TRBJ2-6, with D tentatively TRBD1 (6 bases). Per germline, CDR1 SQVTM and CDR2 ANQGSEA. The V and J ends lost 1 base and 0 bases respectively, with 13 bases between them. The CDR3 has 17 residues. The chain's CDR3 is CSVEGDKLLSGANVLTF. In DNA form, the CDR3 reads TGCAGCGTTGAAGGGGACAAGCTCCTCTCTGGGGCCAACGTCCTGACTTTC. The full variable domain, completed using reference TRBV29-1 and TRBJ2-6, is SAVISQKPSRDICQRGTSLTIQCQVDSQVTMMFWYRQQPGQSLTLIATANQGSEATYESGFVIDKFPISRPNLTFSTLTVSNMSPEDSSIYLCSVEGDKLLSGANVLTFGAGSRLTVL.

CDR3 amino acids: CASSPKRDRVHANTGELFF. The CDR3 nucleotides are TGTGCCAGTAGTCCGAAGCGGGACAGGGTACACGCGAACACCGGGGAGCTGTTTTTT. The V gene is TRBV19, the J gene TRBJ2-2; 9 bases map to TRBD1. The V gene's germline CDR1 is LNHDA and CDR2 SQIVND (reference sequence). The length of the CDR3 is 19 residues. V shed 5 bases, J shed 0 bases, and the junction held 13 bases outside the gene matches.

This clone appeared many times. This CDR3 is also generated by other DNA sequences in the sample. Here the CDR3 DNA reads TGTGCCAGCAGCCAAGATCTGGGAGGCTACACCTTC. This codes for CASSQDLGGYTF. The chain couples TRBV3-1 (or the pseudogene TRBV3-2) to TRBJ1-2; no clear D gene. The CDR3 is 12 residues long. Looked up from germline, CDR1 is LGHDT and CDR2 is YNNKEL (reference sequence). Trimming left V 0 bases short and J 8 bases short, with 7 bases between.

The CDR3 region has the DNA TGCAGCGATGGCGGCTACACCTTC. As protein: CSDGGYTF. This chain joins TRBV29-1 and TRBJ1-2; D gene unclear. Trimming left V 7 bases short and J 8 bases short, with 5 bases between. The germline V gene encodes CDR1 SQVTM and CDR2 ANQGSEA. The CDR3 extends over 8 amino acids. Supplemented by reference TRBV29-1 and TRBJ1-2, the full variable domain reads SAVISQKPSRDICQRGTSLTIQCQVDSQVTMMFWYRQQPGQSLTLIATANQGSEATYESGFVIDKFPISRPNLTFSTLTVSNMSPEDSSIYLCSDGGYTFGSGTRLTVV.

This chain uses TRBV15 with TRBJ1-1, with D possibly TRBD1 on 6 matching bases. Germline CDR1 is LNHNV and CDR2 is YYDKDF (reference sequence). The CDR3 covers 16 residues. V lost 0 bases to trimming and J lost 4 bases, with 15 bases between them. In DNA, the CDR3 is TGTGCCACCAGCAGAGAAGGGGGGATTGGAGGCACTGAAGCTTTCTTT. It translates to CATSREGGIGGTEAFF.

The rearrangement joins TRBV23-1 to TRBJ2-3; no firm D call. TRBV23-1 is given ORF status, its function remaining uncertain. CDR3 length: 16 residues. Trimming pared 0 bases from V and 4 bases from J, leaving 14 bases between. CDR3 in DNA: TGCGCCAGCAGTCAATCTCGAAGGGTTCGGGCAGATACGCAGTATTTT. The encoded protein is CASSQSRRVRADTQYF.

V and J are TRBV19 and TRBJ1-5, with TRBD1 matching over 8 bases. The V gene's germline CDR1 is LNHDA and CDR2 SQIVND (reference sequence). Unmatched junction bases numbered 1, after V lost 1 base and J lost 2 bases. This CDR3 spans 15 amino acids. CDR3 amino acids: CASSIAGQGNQPQHF. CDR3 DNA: TGTGCCAGTAGTATAGCGGGACAGGGCAATCAGCCCCAGCATTTT.

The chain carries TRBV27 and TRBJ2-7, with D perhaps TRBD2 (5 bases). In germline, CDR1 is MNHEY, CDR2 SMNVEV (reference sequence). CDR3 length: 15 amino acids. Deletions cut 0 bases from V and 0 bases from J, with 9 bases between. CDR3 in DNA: TGTGCCAGCAGTTTATCAGCGGTCCCCTCCTACGAGCAGTACTTC. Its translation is CASSLSAVPSYEQYF.